This is a list of T cell receptor beta chains from one sample in a study of T-cell reconstitution after alpha-beta-depleted transplantation in children. MiXCR, applied by TCRdb to the PCR reads, yields one record per CDR3 protein. The table has 450,000 to 600,000 distinct CDR3 sequences, approximately 32% seen once. Sequenced material: PBMCs from the stem cell graft donor, taken from the stem cell graft. The receptors shown here come from a human donor who donated a stem cell graft to a child with aplastic anemia. CDR3s include the opening cysteine and the closing phenylalanine or tryptophan. D genes are given only for firm matches.

J gene	D gene	V gene	CDR3 protein
TRBJ2-1	TRBD2	TRBV11-2	CASSLRPGGSGGSYNEQFF
TRBJ2-1	TRBD2	TRBV7-2	CASSALGLAGIYNEQFF
TRBJ1-5	TRBD1	TRBV7-2	CASSPDRPNQPQHF
TRBJ2-3	-	TRBV5-1	CASSAGTGASTDTQYF
TRBJ2-1	TRBD2	TRBV5-1	CASSLTGGLNNEQFF
TRBJ1-5	-	TRBV7-2	CASSLDWGGNQPQHF
TRBJ2-2	-	TRBV10-3	CAISEGSGELFF
TRBJ2-7	TRBD1	TRBV20-1	CSARFPGGFYEQYF
TRBJ2-7	-	TRBV12-3/TRBV12-4	CASSSSPGVREQYF
TRBJ2-1	-	TRBV11-2	CASSSLEGGGPPYNEQFF
TRBJ1-5	TRBD1	TRBV7-8	CASSPGQGLSGNQPQHF
TRBJ2-7	TRBD1	TRBV12-3/TRBV12-4	CASSPSGGRSYEQYF
TRBJ1-2	-	TRBV7-2	CASSLAVTNYGYTF
TRBJ2-5	-	TRBV30	CAWSRGGGIETQYF
TRBJ2-3	-	TRBV9	CASSVGGRTDTQYF
TRBJ1-1	-	TRBV30	CAWSLPDTLMNTEAFF
TRBJ2-1	-	TRBV29-1	CSVVAPGEQFF
TRBJ1-2	-	TRBV7-2	CASSLSRDNYGYTF
TRBJ2-1	TRBD1	TRBV7-2	CASSLTLDRVNEQFF
TRBJ2-5	TRBD2	TRBV29-1	CSVSGLAGVGWETQYF
TRBJ1-1	-	TRBV7-9	CASAFGGKTEAFF
TRBJ1-1	-	TRBV6-2/TRBV6-3	CASSYSMGSGGATEAFF
TRBJ2-2	-	TRBV7-2	CASSLGRAGLKDTGELFF
TRBJ2-5	-	TRBV18	CASSPLHQETQYF
TRBJ2-7	-	TRBV9	CASSVATTGPYEQYF
TRBJ2-7	-	TRBV5-1	CASSLAGQGAYEQYF
TRBJ2-1	-	TRBV7-2	CASSLSAQHPDNEQFF
TRBJ2-3	-	TRBV12-3/TRBV12-4	CASSPASSTDTQYF
TRBJ1-1	-	TRBV18	CASSPRRVVDTEAFF
TRBJ2-1	-	TRBV19	CASSIGGALTYNEQFF
TRBJ2-7	-	TRBV14	CASSQDPGFSYEQYF
TRBJ2-7	-	TRBV7-2	CASSLAVRGAEQYF
TRBJ2-4	-	TRBV7-2	CASSPGLGVNTKNIQYF
TRBJ1-5	-	TRBV10-3	CAISDRPGDSNQPQHF
TRBJ1-1	-	TRBV6-1	CASRGSPSNTEAFF
TRBJ1-5	-	TRBV6-2/TRBV6-3	CASSYSTHNSNQPQHF
TRBJ1-1	TRBD1	TRBV29-1	CSVESQGGRFNTEAFF
TRBJ2-1	-	TRBV7-9	CASSLAGLYEQFF
TRBJ2-1	-	TRBV25-1	CASSVQGGEQFF
TRBJ2-7	TRBD1	TRBV2	CASTDGQGYRKQYF
TRBJ2-5	TRBD1	TRBV5-1	CASSWADRAQETQYF
TRBJ1-1	-	TRBV12-3/TRBV12-4	CASSLDWTPYAFF
TRBJ2-1	-	TRBV9	CASSVAIGGAYNEQFF
TRBJ2-5	-	TRBV3-1	CASSEGATQYF
TRBJ2-2	-	TRBV6-2/TRBV6-3	CASSNLNTGELFF
TRBJ2-1	TRBD2	TRBV7-3	CASSLDSGRGGLFF
TRBJ1-1	TRBD1	TRBV12-3/TRBV12-4	CASNLSTGQARYTEAFF
TRBJ2-1	-	TRBV18	CASSPIEHEQFF
TRBJ2-1	TRBD1	TRBV9	CASSNTYGTGGNEQFF
TRBJ1-2	-	TRBV30	CAWTKEEDFYGYTF
TRBJ2-3	-	TRBV28	CASSLAAGISTDTQYF
TRBJ1-1	-	TRBV7-2	CASSGKERVGAFF
TRBJ1-2	TRBD1	TRBV6-1	CASSGDRSNYGYTF